The present entry profiles one T cell receptor beta chain with its context. Its matching antigen is unknown. The sample belongs to a study of lymphopenia after photon versus proton radiotherapy. General study results and limits: Better survival with proton therapy was suggested as possible, not demonstrated. Post-nadir TCR diversity decline inversely tracked overall survival among those who died. Post-nadir diversity loss with photons came from oligoclonal expansion, particularly CD8+ Temra cells.

TCRdb keeps only in-frame clones here, not all; method: immunoSEQ multiplex PCR. The sample shows approximately 20,000 clones, 80% to 95% of them seen only once. CDR1 and CDR2 (germline): SEHNR, FQNEAQ (reference sequence). The CDR3 length is 16 residues. V gave up 5 bases and J gave up 3 bases; unmatched junction bases: 11. The sequence derives from a man in his fifties or sixties with pancreatic cancer. Sequencing used peripheral blood, obtained from a patient treated with photon-based radiotherapy. This chain uses TRBV7-9 with TRBJ2-7, with 9 positions matching TRBD1. The DNA of the CDR3 is TGTGCCAGCAGCGCCATCTGGGACAGGGACCACTACGAGCAGTACTTC. Protein: CASSAIWDRDHYEQYF.